Included here is one TCR beta chain sequence, with context. Its antigen is as yet unknown. Libraries were prepared by immunoSEQ multiplex PCR; TCRdb keeps only in-frame clonotypes and omits some of them. The data contain tens of thousands of clones, about four fifths of them singletons. The record originates from a study of glioma-infiltrating T cells after dendritic cell vaccination. Notes on the study in general: Only a small number of patients had complete blood and tumor samples.

The CDR3 loop spans 15 amino acids. Germline lookup yields CDR1 MNHNS and CDR2 SASEGT. V shed 4 bases and J 6 bases; nucleotides not matched to a gene: 1. Described time point: after dendritic cell vaccination, including at tumor progression/relapse. No glioblastoma patient carried an isocitrate dehydrogenase mutation. PBMC sampling occurred before vaccination, two weeks after the third dose, and at progression. The V and J genes are TRBV6-1 and TRBJ2-1, with 15 positions matching TRBD2. Material: blood, obtained after dendritic cell vaccination. The TCR comes from a human donor with glioblastoma. Here the CDR3 reads CASSGTSGGANEQFF. CDR3 DNA: TGTGCCAGCAGTGGGACTAGCGGGGGGGCCAATGAGCAGTTCTTC.